The 22 T cell receptor beta chains listed next were all sequenced from one sample in a study of blood T cell repertoires in COVID-19. Profiled with immunoSEQ multiplex PCR; TCRdb holds only in-frame clones, not every one. The sample carries tens of thousands of clones, roughly 80% recorded once. The sequenced material came from peripheral blood. The receptors were gathered from a man in his fifties with COVID-19, enrolled during active disease.

The chain joins TRBV6-5 to TRBJ2-1; TRBD2 aligns across 14 bases. Germline values: CDR1 MNHEY, CDR2 SVGAGI. CDR3 size: 15 residues. Trimming at V came to 5 bases and at J to 8 bases, leaving 5 bases not matched to a gene. The CDR3 protein is CASSRGTSGSYEQFF. The CDR3 nucleotides read TGTGCCAGCAGTCGAGGGACTAGCGGGAGCTATGAGCAGTTCTTC.

This clone was observed a handful of times. The chain is built from TRBV2 and TRBJ1-1; the D gene is possibly TRBD1 (6 bases). Trimming shortened V by 3 bases and J by 5 bases, and 13 bases separated the two germline ends. The V gene's germline CDR1 is SNHLY and CDR2 FYNNEI. This CDR3 spans 14 amino acids. CDR3 coding DNA: TGTGCCAGCAGTGAGGGCACAGGGTTTACTGAAGCTTTCTTT. It is translated as CASSEGTGFTEAFF.

This clone was detected a few times. J is TRBJ1-5 and V is TRBV6-1; the D is unclear. Germline V gene lookup returns CDR1 MNHNS and CDR2 SASEGT. The germline V and J ends were trimmed by 2 bases and 5 bases, with 7 bases remaining between them. The CDR3 is made up of 13 amino acids. CDR3 loop: CASSELSHQPQHF. The CDR3 nucleotides read TGTGCCAGCAGTGAACTAAGTCATCAGCCCCAGCATTTT.

The chain couples TRBV5-4 to TRBJ2-5, with TRBD2 identical over 14 bases. CDR3 size: 16 residues. V was pared by 4 bases and J by 4 bases, with 6 bases of the junction left unmatched. The V gene's germline CDR1 is SGHNT and CDR2 YYREEE (reference sequence). CDR3 amino acids: CASSGGGTSGRETQYF. CDR3 bases: TGTGCCAGCAGCGGAGGTGGGACTAGCGGGAGAGAGACCCAGTACTTC.

V gene TRBV10-3 combines with J gene TRBJ2-5, with a weak D call TRBD1 (6 bases). Trimming left V 0 bases short and J 1 base short, with 15 bases between. Germline assignment: CDR1 ENHRY and CDR2 SYGVKD. This CDR3 spans 17 amino acids. CDR3: CAISESRGKGVQETQYF. The CDR3 bases are TGTGCCATCAGTGAGTCGAGGGGGAAGGGGGTCCAAGAGACCCAGTACTTC.

This clone was recorded a few times. The chain combines TRBV7-9 with TRBJ2-7; no definite D call. Germline V gene lookup returns CDR1 SEHNR and CDR2 FQNEAQ (reference sequence). The CDR3 has 13 amino acids. Trimming shortened V by 5 bases and J by 2 bases, and 10 bases separated the two germline ends. DNA of the CDR3: TGTGCCAGCAGCCACCATGGAGCCTACGAGCAGTACTTC. Translated: CASSHHGAYEQYF.

CDR3 residues: CASRLGDTQYF. The DNA for the CDR3 is TGTGCCAGCAGACTAGGGGATACGCAGTATTTT. This sequence joins TRBV6-5 and TRBJ2-3, with D maybe TRBD2 (5 bases). Trimming shortened V by 6 bases and J by 6 bases, and 7 bases separated the two germline ends. The CDR3 totals 11 residues. In germline, CDR1 is MNHEY, CDR2 SVGAGI.

The CDR3 sequence is CASSYEGGGNEQYF. CDR3 DNA: TGCGCCAGCAGCTATGAAGGAGGTGGAAACGAGCAGTACTTC. V is TRBV5-1 and J is TRBJ2-7; a possible D gene is TRBD2 (5 bases). CDR3 size: 14 residues. The germline V gene encodes CDR1 SGHRS and CDR2 YFSETQ. V lost 3 bases and J lost 5, with 15 bases in between.

This sequence joins TRBV6-5 and TRBJ1-2; TRBD1 aligns across 10 bases. J lost 2 bases, V lost 10 bases, and 7 bases had no gene match. This CDR3 contains 14 residues. The germline V gene has CDR1 MNHEY and CDR2 SVGAGI. CDR3 sequence reads: CATRDRGINYGYTF. CDR3 coding DNA: TGTGCCACCCGGGACAGGGGCATAAACTATGGCTACACCTTC.

The J gene is TRBJ1-1, the V gene TRBV10-2; D uncertain. This CDR3 comprises 12 residues. The germline gives CDR1 WSHSY, CDR2 SAAADI. V was trimmed by 3 bases and J by 12 bases, leaving 14 bases between them. The DNA of the CDR3 is TGCGCCAGCAGTGAATTGGGTAGAGGGCCTTTCTTT. As protein: CASSELGRGPFF.

The rearrangement joins TRBV11-2 to TRBJ2-1; TRBD2 agrees at 9 bases. V lost 6 bases and J lost 3; bases outside the gene matches: 6. The CDR3 loop spans 15 amino acids. Germline V gives CDR1 SGHAT, CDR2 FQNNGV. The CDR3 region is CASSFSGSFYNEQFF. The CDR3 region has the DNA TGTGCCAGCAGTTTTAGCGGGAGCTTCTACAATGAGCAGTTCTTC. The complete variable domain, with remaining parts taken from reference TRBV11-2 and TRBJ2-1, reads EAGVAQSPRYKIIEKRQSVAFWCNPISGHATLYWYQQILGQGPKLLIQFQNNGVVDDSQLPKDRFSAERLKGVDSTLKIQPAKLEDSAVYLCASSFSGSFYNEQFFGPGTRLTVL.

The table lists this clone with a count of one. The chain employs TRBV7-4 and TRBJ2-1; a possible D gene is TRBD2 (5 bases). In germline, CDR1 is SGHVT, CDR2 SQSDAQ. V lost 1 base, J lost 2 bases, and 15 bases lay in between. CDR3 size: 17 residues. The CDR3 reads CASSLVYRDRAYNEQFF. The CDR3 coding sequence is TGTGCCAGCAGCTTAGTCTATCGGGATAGGGCCTACAATGAGCAGTTCTTC.

This clone was counted a single time. The chain has TRBV7-6 and TRBJ1-1; maybe TRBD1 (5 bases). CDR1 and CDR2 (germline): SGHVS, FNYEAQ. The ends were cut back, 4 bases at V and 0 bases at J, with 21 bases in the middle. This CDR3 spans 18 amino acids. The CDR3 spells CASSSVPDGGGMNTEAFF. For the CDR3, the DNA is TGTGCCAGCAGCTCCGTTCCGGACGGTGGGGGGATGAACACTGAAGCTTTCTTT.

This sequence joins TRBV5-6 and TRBJ2-3, with 7 bases matching TRBD1. V gave up 4 bases and J gave up 3 bases; unmatched junction bases: 8. Per the germline V gene, CDR1 is SGHDT and CDR2 is YYEEEE. The CDR3 extends over 15 amino acids. CDR3 loop: CASSHRGLATDTQYF. CDR3 nucleotide sequence: TGTGCCAGCAGCCACAGGGGATTAGCGACAGATACGCAGTATTTT.

The chain employs TRBV6-6 and TRBJ1-2, with D possibly TRBD1 on 5 matching bases. Germline assignment: CDR1 MNHNY and CDR2 SVGAGI (reference sequence). The V end was cut by 0 bases, the J end by 2 bases, with 13 bases between. There are 16 residues in the CDR3. The CDR3 nucleotides read TGTGCCAGCAGTTACTCCTCGGGGGGTGGCAACTATGGCTACACCTTC. Translating it yields CASSYSSGGGNYGYTF.

J is TRBJ1-2 and V is TRBV6-6; 7 bases match TRBD1. V lost 7 bases to trimming and J lost 2 bases; unmatched junction nucleotides: 7. The CDR3 totals 14 residues. CDR1 and CDR2 (germline): MNHNY, SVGAGI (reference sequence). CDR3 sequence reads: CASMRQGLNYGYTF. CDR3 bases: TGTGCCAGCATGAGACAGGGTCTGAACTATGGCTACACCTTC.

The gene calls are TRBV7-2 and TRBJ2-3; TRBD2 might be the D (6 bases). Germline V gene lookup returns CDR1 SGHTA and CDR2 FQGNSA. V lost 5 bases and J lost 6, with 24 bases in between. The CDR3 covers 17 residues. The CDR3 DNA sequence: TGTGCCAGCAGCCCCCGACGGGGCGGGGTATACCCGGATACGCAGTATTTT. Protein sequence: CASSPRRGGVYPDTQYF.

The V and J genes are TRBV7-8 and TRBJ2-4; possibly TRBD2 for D (5 bases). The CDR3 length is 17 residues. In germline, CDR1 is SGHVS, CDR2 FQNEAQ. The V and J ends lost 5 bases and 1 base respectively, with 18 bases between them. CDR3: CASSPPRVSPAKNIQYF. CDR3 nucleotides: TGTGCCAGCAGCCCGCCGAGGGTATCCCCTGCCAAAAACATTCAGTACTTC.

The chain recombines TRBV2 with TRBJ2-2; 8 nucleotides line up with TRBD1. CDR1 and CDR2 from the germline V gene are SNHLY and FYNNEI. Trimming at V came to 5 bases and at J to 5 bases, leaving 10 bases not matched to a gene. The CDR3 extends over 16 amino acids. The chain's CDR3 is CASSRSPGGWTGELFF. CDR3 DNA sequence: TGTGCCAGCAGTCGAAGCCCAGGGGGCTGGACCGGGGAGCTGTTTTTT.

This clone was detected a few times. The chain combines TRBV9 with TRBJ2-7; D perhaps matches TRBD2 (5 bases). Trimming took off 0 bases at V and 2 bases at J, with 9 bases between the two ends. There are 14 residues in the CDR3. CDR1 SGDLS and CDR2 YYNGEE come from the germline V gene. The CDR3 coding sequence is TGTGCCAGCAGCGTAGGAGGGTCCGCCTACGAGCAGTACTTC. Translation: CASSVGGSAYEQYF.

The genes are TRBV10-3 and TRBJ1-2, with a weak D call TRBD1 (5 bases). There are 14 residues in the CDR3. Trimming left V 9 bases short and J 7 bases short, with 21 bases between. Germline-derived CDR1 and CDR2 are ENHRY and SYGVKD. The CDR3 reads CAILSTDLMGGYTF. CDR3 coding DNA: TGTGCCATTCTATCGACAGACCTCATGGGTGGCTACACCTTC.

The count of this clone is one. The V gene is TRBV27, the J gene TRBJ1-1; a weak D match, TRBD1 (6 bases). The V end was cut by 6 bases, the J end by 0 bases, with 11 bases between. Germline loops: CDR1 MNHEY, CDR2 SMNVEV (reference sequence). CDR3 size: 14 residues. As DNA, the CDR3 is TGTGCCAGCAGGGGGGGGGACATGAACACTGAAGCTTTCTTT. Its translation: CASRGGDMNTEAFF.